This TCR beta chain was captured by sequencing in a study of Ad26.COV2.S vaccination and SARS-CoV-2 variants. Across the study: As a participant in COV1001, the donor was in the Ad26.COV2.S trial arm.

Profiling relied on immunoSEQ multiplex PCR, and the TCRdb table lists in-frame clones only, not all of them. The data contain 430,000 or so clones, more than 80% of them singletons. CDR1 and CDR2 (germline): SGHTA, FQGNSA. This CDR3 spans 16 amino acids. After removal of 0 bases from V and 7 bases from J, the junction contained 8 bases not matched to a gene. This clone was counted only a few times. Antigen specificity is unknown. Study-wide results and caveats: Marked by substantial breadth, spike-specific CD8+ and CD4+ T cell responses were reportedly seen after vaccination.

Described treatment: 15 to 20 received Ad26.COV2.S at low or high dose, single or two shots; about five received placebo; per-sample allocation not given. Each sample was drawn 63 days after the first injection (of vaccine or placebo). Boston provided a donor who was an adult aged 18-55 years. V is TRBV7-2 and J is TRBJ1-4; TRBD1 matches at 7 bases. Sequencing used peripheral blood, obtained in a trial of Ad26.COV2.S vaccine versus placebo. The clonotype comes from a person aged 18 to 59 who received the Ad26.COV2.S COVID-19 vaccine or a placebo. The CDR3 DNA follows: TGTGCCAGCAGCTTAGCCAACAGGGGATTGGGTGAAAAACTGTTTTTT. The encoded protein is CASSLANRGLGEKLFF.